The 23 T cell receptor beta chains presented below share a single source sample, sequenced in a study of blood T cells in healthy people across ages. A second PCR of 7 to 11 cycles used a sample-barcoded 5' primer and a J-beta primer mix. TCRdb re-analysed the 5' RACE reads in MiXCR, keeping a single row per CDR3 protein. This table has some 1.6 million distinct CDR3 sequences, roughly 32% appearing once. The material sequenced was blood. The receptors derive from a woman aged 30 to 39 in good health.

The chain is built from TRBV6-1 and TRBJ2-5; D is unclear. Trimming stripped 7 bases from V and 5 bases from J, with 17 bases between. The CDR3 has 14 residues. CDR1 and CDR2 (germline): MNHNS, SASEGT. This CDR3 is CASTLRSVRETQYF. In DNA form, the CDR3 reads TGTGCCAGCACTCTCCGGAGCGTACGGGAGACCCAGTACTTC.

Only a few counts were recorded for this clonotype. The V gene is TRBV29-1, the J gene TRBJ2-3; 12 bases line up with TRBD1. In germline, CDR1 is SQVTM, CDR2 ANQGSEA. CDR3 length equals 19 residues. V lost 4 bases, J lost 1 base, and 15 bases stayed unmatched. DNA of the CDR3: TGCAGCGTTGTGGGGTCCGGGACAGGGGGCACTCATCGCACAGATACGCAGTATTTT. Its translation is CSVVGSGTGGTHRTDTQYF.

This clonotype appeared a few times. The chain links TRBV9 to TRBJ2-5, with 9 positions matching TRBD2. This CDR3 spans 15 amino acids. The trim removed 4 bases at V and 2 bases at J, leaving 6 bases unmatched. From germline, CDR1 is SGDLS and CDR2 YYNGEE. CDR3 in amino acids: CASSPQRGDQETQYF. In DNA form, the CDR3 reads TGTGCCAGCAGCCCCCAGCGGGGGGATCAAGAGACCCAGTACTTC.

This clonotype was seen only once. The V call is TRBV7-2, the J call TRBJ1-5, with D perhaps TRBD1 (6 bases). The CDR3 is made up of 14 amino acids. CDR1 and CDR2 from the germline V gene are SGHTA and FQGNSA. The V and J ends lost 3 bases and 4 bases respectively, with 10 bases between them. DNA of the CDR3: TGTGCCAGCAGCTTCCAGGGGCAGAATCAGCCCCAGCATTTT. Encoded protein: CASSFQGQNQPQHF.

CDR3: CASSPGPGTGTGNQPQHF. In nucleotides, the CDR3 is TGCGCCAGCAGCCCCGGTCCCGGGACAGGGACGGGAAATCAGCCCCAGCATTTT. The rearrangement joins TRBV5-1 to TRBJ1-5; TRBD1 matches at 9 bases. The germline V gene has CDR1 SGHRS and CDR2 YFSETQ. V trimming: 4 bases; J trimming: 4 bases; junction bases outside the gene matches: 15. CDR3 size: 18 residues.

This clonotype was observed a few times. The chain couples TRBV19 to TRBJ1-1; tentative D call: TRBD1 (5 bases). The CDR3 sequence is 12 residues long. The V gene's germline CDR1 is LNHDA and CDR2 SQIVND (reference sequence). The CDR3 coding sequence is TGTGGAAGTGGGGGTTTTACCACTGAAGCTTTCTTT. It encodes CGSGGFTTEAFF.

CDR3 sequence (DNA): TGTGCCAGCATCCCTTACACAGGGGTCACAGATACGCAGTATTTT. Protein: CASIPYTGVTDTQYF. The rearrangement links TRBV28 to TRBJ2-3, with TRBD1 matching over 7 bases. V lost 7 bases to trimming and J lost 2 bases; unmatched junction nucleotides: 9. CDR1 and CDR2 (germline): MDHEN, SYDVKM. CDR3 length equals 15 residues.

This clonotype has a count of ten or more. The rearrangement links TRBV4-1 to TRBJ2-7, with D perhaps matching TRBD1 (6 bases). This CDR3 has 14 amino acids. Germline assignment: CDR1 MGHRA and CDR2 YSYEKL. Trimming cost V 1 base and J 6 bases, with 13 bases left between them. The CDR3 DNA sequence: TGCGCCAGCAGCCAAGGACAGGCCCCCAGCGAGCAGTACTTC. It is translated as CASSQGQAPSEQYF.

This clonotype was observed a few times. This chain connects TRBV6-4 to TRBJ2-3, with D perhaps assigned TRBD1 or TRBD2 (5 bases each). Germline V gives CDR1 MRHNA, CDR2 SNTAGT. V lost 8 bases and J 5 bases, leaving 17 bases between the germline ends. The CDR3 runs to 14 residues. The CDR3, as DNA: TGTGCCAGCTCCTTCCTTGGGGGTGGAGATACGCAGTATTTT. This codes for CASSFLGGGDTQYF.

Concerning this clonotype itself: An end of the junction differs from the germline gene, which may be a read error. CDR3 sequence: CSAREGLADTRYF. CDR3 DNA: TGCAGTGCTAGGGAAGGACTAGCGGATACGCGGTATTTT. The chain uses TRBV20-1 and TRBJ2-3, with 10 bases identical to TRBD2. This CDR3 has 13 amino acids. Germline CDR1 is DFQATT and CDR2 is SNEGSKA (reference sequence).

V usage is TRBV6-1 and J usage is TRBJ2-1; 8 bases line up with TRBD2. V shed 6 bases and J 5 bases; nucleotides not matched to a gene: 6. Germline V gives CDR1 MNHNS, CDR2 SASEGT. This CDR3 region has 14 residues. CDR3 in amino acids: CASRAGAFDNEQFF. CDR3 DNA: TGTGCCAGCAGAGCGGGAGCGTTCGACAATGAGCAGTTCTTC.

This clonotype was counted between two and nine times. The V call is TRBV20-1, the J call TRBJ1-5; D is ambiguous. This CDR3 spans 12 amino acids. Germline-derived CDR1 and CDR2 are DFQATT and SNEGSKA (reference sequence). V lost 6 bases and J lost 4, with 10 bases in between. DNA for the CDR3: TGCAGTGCGTCGGAGCGGAATCAGCCCCAGCATTTT. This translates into CSASERNQPQHF.

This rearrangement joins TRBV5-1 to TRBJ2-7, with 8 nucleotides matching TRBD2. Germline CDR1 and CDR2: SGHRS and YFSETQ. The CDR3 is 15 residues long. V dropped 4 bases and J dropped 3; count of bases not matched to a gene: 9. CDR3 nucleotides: TGCGCCAGCAGCCCGGGGGGGAAACCAAACTACGAGCAGTACTTC. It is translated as CASSPGGKPNYEQYF. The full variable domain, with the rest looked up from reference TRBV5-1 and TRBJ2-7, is KAGVTQTPRYLIKTRGQQVTLSCSPISGHRSVSWYQQTPGQGLQFLFEYFSETQRNKGNFPGRFSGRQFSNSRSEMNVSTLELGDSALYLCASSPGGKPNYEQYFGPGTRLTVT.

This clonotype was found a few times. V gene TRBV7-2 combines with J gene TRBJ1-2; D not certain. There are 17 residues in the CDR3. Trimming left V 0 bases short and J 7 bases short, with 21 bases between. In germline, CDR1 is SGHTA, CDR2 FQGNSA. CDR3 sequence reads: CASSLAPSTLLGRGYTF. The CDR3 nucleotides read TGTGCCAGCAGCTTAGCGCCGAGCACACTTCTCGGGCGTGGCTACACCTTC.

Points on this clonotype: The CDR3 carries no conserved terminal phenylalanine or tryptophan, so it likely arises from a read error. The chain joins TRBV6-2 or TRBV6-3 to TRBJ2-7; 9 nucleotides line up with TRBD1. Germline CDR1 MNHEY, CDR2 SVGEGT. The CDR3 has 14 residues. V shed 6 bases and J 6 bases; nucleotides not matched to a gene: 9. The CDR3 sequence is CASRFRDRVGEQYL. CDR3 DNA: TGTGCCAGCAGGTTCCGGGACAGGGTAGGCGAGCAGTACCTC.

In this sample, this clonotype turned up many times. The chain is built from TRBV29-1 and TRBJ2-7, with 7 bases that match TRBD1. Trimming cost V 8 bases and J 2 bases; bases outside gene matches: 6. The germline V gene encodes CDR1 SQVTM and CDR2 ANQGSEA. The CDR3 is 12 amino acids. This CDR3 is CSSLGQTYEQYF. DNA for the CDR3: TGCAGCTCGTTGGGACAGACCTACGAGCAGTACTTC.

The CDR3 sequence is CSASTGANTGELFF. DNA for the CDR3: TGCAGTGCGTCGACAGGGGCGAACACCGGGGAGCTGTTTTTT. The chain recombines TRBV20-1 with TRBJ2-2; 8 bases match TRBD1. The CDR3 totals 14 residues. Germline CDR1 reads DFQATT; CDR2 reads SNEGSKA (reference sequence). Trimming took 6 bases from V and 0 from J; bases not matched to a gene: 3.

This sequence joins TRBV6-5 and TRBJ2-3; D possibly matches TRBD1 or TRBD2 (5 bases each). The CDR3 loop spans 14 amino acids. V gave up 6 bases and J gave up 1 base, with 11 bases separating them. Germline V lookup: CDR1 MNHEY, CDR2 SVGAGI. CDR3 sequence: CASSRVGGTDTQYF. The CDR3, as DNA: TGTGCCAGCAGCCGAGTGGGGGGCACAGATACGCAGTATTTT.

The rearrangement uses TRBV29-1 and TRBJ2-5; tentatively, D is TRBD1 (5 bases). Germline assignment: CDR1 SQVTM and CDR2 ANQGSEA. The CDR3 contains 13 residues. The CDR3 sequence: CGVERQGPETQYF. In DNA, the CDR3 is TGCGGTGTTGAACGGCAGGGCCCGGAGACCCAGTACTTC.

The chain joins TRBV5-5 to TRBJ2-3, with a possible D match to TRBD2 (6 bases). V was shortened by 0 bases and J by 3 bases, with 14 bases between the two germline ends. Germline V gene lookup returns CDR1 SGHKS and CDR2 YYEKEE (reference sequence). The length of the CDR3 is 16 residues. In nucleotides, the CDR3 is TGTGCCAGCAGCTTGGGGGCCTTCGGGGGAACAGATACGCAGTATTTT. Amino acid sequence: CASSLGAFGGTDTQYF.

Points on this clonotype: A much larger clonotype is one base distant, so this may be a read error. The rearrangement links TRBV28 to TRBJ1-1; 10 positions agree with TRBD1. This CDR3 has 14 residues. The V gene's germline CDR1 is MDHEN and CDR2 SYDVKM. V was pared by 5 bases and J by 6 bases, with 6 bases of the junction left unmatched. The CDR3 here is CASSRGQGWAEAFF. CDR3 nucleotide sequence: TGTGCCAGCAGTCGGGGACAGGGGTGGGCTGAAGCTTTCTTT.

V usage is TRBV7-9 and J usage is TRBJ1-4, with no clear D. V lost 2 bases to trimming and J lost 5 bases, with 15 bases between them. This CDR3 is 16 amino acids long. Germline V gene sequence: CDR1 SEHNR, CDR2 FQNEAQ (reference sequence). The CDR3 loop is CASSLFSELRNEKLFF. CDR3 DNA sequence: TGTGCCAGCAGCTTATTTTCGGAGCTGAGAAATGAAAAACTGTTTTTT. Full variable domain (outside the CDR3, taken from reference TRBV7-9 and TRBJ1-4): DTGVSQNPRHKITKRGQNVTFRCDPISEHNRLYWYRQTLGQGPEFLTYFQNEAQLEKSRLLSDRFSAERPKGSFSTLEIQRTEQGDSAMYLCASSLFSELRNEKLFFGSGTQLSVL.

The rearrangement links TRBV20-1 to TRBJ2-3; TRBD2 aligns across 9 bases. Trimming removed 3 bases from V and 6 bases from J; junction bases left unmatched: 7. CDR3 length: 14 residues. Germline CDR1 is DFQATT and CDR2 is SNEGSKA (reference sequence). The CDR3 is CSASLAGGDDTQYF. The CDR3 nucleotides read TGCAGTGCTAGTTTGGCGGGAGGGGACGATACGCAGTATTTT.